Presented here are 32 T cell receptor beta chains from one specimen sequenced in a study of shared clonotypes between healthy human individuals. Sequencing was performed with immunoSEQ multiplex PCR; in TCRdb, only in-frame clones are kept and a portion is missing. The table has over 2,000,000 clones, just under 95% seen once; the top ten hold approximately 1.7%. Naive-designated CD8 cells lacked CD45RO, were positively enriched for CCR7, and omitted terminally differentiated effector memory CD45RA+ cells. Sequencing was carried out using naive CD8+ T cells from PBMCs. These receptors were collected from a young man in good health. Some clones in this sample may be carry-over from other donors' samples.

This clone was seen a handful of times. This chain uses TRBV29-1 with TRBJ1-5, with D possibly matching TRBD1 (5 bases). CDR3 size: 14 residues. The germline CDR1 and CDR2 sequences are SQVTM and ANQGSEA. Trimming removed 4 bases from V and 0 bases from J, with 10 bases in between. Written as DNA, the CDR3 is TGCAGCGTTGCAGGGCAGGATAGCAATCAGCCCCAGCATTTT. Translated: CSVAGQDSNQPQHF. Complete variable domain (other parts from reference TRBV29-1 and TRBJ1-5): SAVISQKPSRDICQRGTSLTIQCQVDSQVTMMFWYRQQPGQSLTLIATANQGSEATYESGFVIDKFPISRPNLTFSTLTVSNMSPEDSSIYLCSVAGQDSNQPQHFGDGTRLSIL.

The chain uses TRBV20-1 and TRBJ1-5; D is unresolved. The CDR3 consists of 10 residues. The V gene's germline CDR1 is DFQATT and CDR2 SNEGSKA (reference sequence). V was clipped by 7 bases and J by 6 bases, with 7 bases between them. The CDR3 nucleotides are TGCAGTGTCGGCCCTCAGCCCCAGCATTTT. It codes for CSVGPQPQHF.

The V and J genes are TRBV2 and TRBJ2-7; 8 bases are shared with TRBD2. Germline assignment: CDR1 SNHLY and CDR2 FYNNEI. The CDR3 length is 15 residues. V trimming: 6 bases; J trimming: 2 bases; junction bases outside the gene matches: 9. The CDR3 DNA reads TGTGCCAGCAGGGGACCTAGCGGGTCGCCCTACGAGCAGTACTTC. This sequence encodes CASRGPSGSPYEQYF.

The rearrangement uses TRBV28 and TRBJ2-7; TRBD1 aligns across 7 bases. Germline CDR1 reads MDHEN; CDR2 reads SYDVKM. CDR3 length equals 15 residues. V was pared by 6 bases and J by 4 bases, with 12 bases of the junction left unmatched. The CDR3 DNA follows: TGTGCCAGCAGGCCAGTACAGGGGCCTACATACGAGCAGTACTTC. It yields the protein CASRPVQGPTYEQYF.

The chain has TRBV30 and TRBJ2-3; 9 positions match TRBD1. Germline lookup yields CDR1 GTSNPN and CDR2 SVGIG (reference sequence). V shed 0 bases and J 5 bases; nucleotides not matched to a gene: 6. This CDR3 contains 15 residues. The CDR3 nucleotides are TGTGCCTGGAGTGTTACAGGGGGCGCGGGAGATACGCAGTATTTT. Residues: CAWSVTGGAGDTQYF.

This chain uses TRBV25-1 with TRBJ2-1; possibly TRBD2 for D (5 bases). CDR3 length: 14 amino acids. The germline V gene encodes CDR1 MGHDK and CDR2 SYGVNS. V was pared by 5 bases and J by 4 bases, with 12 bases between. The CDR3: CASSTPEGYNEQFF. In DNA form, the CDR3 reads TGTGCCAGCAGTACCCCTGAGGGTTACAATGAGCAGTTCTTC.

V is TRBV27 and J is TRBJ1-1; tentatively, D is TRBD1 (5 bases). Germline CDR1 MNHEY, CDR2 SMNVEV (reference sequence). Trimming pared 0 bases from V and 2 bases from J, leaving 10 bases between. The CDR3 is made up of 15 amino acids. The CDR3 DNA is TGTGCCAGCAGTTTATCCCTAACAGGAAACACTGAAGCTTTCTTT. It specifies CASSLSLTGNTEAFF.

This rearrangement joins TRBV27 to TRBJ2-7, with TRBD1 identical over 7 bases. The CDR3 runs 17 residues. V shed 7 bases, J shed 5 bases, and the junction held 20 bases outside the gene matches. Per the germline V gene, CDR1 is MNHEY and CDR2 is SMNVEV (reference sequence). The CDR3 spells CASTPSTGDVILDEQYF. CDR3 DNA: TGTGCCAGCACGCCCTCCACAGGGGATGTGATTCTCGACGAGCAGTACTTC.

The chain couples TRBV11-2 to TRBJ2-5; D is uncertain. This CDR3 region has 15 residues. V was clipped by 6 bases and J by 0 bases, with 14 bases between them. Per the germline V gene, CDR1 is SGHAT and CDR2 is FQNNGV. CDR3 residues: CASRREMSYQETQYF. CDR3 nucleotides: TGTGCCAGCAGACGAGAAATGTCATACCAAGAGACCCAGTACTTC.

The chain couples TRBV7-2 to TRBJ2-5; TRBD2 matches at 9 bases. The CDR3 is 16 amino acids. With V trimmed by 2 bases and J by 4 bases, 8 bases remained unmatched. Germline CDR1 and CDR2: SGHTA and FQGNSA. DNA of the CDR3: TGTGCCAGCAGCTTATGGCGGGAGGGTTACCCAGAGACCCAGTACTTC. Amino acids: CASSLWREGYPETQYF.

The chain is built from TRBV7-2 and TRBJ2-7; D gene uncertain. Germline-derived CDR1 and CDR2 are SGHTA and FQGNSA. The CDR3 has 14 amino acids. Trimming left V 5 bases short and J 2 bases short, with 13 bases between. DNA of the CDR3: TGTGCCAGCAGCCCTCGTAAATATCCCTACGAGCAGTACTTC. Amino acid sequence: CASSPRKYPYEQYF.

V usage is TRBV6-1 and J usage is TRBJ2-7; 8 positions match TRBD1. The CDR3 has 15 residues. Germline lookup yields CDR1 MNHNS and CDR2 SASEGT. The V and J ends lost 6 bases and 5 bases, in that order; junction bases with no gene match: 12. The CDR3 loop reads CASRGRQGSRDEQYF. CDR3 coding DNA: TGTGCCAGCAGGGGAAGACAGGGGTCGAGGGACGAGCAGTACTTC.

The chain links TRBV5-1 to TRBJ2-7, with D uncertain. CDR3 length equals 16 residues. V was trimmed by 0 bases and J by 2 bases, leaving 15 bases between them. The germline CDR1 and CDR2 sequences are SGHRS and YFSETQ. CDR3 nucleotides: TGCGCCAGCAGCTTGGAAAGTCTTGGACCCCCCTACGAGCAGTACTTC. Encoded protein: CASSLESLGPPYEQYF.

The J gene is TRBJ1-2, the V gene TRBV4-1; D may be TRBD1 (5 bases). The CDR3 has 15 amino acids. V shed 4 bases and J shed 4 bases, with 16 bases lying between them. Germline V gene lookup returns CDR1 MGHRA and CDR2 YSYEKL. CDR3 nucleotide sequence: TGCGCCAGCAGCCCCCTAGCGGGGGGAAGCTATGGCTACACCTTC. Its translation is CASSPLAGGSYGYTF.

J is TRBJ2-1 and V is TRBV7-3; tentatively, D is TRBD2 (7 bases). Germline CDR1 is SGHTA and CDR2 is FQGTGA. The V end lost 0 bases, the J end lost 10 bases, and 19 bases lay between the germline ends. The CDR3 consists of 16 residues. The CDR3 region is CASSLTGGGLPREQFF. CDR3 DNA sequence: TGTGCCAGCAGCTTAACGGGCGGGGGCCTCCCTAGAGAGCAGTTCTTC.

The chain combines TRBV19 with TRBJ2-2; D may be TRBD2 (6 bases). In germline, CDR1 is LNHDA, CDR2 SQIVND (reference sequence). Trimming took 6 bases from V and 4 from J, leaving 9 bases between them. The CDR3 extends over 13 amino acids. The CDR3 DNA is TGTGCCAGTAGCGTCGGGGGCACCGGGGAGCTGTTTTTT. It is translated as CASSVGGTGELFF.

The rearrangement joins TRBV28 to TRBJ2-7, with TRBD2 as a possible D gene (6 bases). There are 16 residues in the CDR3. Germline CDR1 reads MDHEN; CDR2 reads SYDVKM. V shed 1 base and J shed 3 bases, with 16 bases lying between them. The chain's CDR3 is CASSLYREKEGYEQYF. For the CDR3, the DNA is TGTGCCAGCAGTTTATACCGGGAGAAAGAGGGCTACGAGCAGTACTTC.

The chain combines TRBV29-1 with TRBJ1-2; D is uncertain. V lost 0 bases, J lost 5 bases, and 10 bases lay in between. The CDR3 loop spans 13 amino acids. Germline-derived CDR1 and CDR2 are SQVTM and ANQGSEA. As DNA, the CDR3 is TGCAGCGTTGAAGATCCCCCCGGGTATGGCTACACCTTC. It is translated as CSVEDPPGYGYTF.

The CDR3 is CASTGTGIGYGYTF. Here the CDR3 DNA reads TGTGCCAGCACCGGGACAGGGATAGGCTATGGCTACACCTTC. The chain has TRBV7-8 and TRBJ1-2; the match to TRBD1 covers 9 bases. V gave up 7 bases and J gave up 4 bases; unmatched junction bases: 7. Germline CDR1 reads SGHVS; CDR2 reads FQNEAQ. There are 14 residues in the CDR3.

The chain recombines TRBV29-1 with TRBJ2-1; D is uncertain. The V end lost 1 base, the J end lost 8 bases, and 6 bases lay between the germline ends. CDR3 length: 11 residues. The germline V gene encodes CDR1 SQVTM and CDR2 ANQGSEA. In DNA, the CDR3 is TGCAGCGTTGAAGTTGGGGATGAGCAGTTCTTC. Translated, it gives CSVEVGDEQFF.

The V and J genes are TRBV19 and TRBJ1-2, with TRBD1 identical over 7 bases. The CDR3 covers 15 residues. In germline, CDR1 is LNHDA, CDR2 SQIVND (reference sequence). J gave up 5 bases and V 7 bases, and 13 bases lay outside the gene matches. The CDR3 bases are TGTGCCAGTAATAGAGACGGGACAGACGGTTATGGCTACACCTTC. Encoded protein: CASNRDGTDGYGYTF.

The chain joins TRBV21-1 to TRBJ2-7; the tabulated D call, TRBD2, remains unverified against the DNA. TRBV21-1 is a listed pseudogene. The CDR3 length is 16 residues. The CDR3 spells CASSKARGHRSYEQYF. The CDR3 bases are TGTGCCAGCAGCAAAGCGCGAGGGCATCGGTCCTACGAGCAGTACTTC.

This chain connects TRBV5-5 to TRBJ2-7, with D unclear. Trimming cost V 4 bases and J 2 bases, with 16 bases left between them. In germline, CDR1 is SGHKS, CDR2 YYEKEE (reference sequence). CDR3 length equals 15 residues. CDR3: CASSPRLSPTYEQYF. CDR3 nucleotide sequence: TGTGCCAGCAGCCCCCGGTTAAGTCCGACCTACGAGCAGTACTTC.

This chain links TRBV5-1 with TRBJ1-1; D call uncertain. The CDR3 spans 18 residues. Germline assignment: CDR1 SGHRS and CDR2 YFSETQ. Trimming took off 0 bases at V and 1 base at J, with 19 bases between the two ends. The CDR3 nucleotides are TGCGCCAGCAGCTTGGTTCTGGCTCTGTACGGTGGGAACACTGAAGCTTTCTTT. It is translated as CASSLVLALYGGNTEAFF.

The CDR3 sequence is CASSLRGAGANVLTF. Written as DNA, the CDR3 is TGTGCCAGCAGCTTACGAGGGGCTGGGGCCAACGTCCTGACTTTC. The chain combines TRBV11-2 with TRBJ2-6; D might be TRBD1 or TRBD2, each matching 5 bases. V dropped 2 bases and J dropped 2 bases, with 7 bases sitting between them. The CDR3 is 15 amino acids. The germline gives CDR1 SGHAT, CDR2 FQNNGV.

CDR3 region: CAWSVQGLAYEQYF. The CDR3 DNA reads TGTGCCTGGAGTGTACAGGGTTTGGCTTACGAGCAGTACTTC. The chain links TRBV30 to TRBJ2-7; TRBD1 might be the D (6 bases). Between the trimmed V and J ends, which lost 0 bases and 4 bases, there was a span of 13 bases. The CDR3 is made up of 14 amino acids. CDR1 is GTSNPN, CDR2 SVGIG, per germline (reference sequence).

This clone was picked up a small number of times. Written as DNA, the CDR3 is TGTGCCAGCAGCCAAGATCTGAGGCCGGGAGCTTTCTTT. Encoded protein: CASSQDLRPGAFF. V usage is TRBV4-2 and J usage is TRBJ1-1, with D unclear. Between the trimmed V and J ends, which lost 0 bases and 10 bases, there was a span of 12 bases. This CDR3 comprises 13 residues. From germline, CDR1 is LGHNA and CDR2 YNFKEQ.

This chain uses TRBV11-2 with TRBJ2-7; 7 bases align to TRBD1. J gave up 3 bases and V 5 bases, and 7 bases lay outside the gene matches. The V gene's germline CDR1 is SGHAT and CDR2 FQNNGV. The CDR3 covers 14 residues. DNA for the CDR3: TGTGCCAGCAGCCCCTGGGACAGTTACTACGAGCAGTACTTC. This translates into CASSPWDSYYEQYF.

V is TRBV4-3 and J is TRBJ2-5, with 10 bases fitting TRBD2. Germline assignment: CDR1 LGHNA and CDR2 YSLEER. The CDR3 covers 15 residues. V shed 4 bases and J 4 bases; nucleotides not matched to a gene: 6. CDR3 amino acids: CASSRHLAGGETQYF. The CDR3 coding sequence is TGCGCCAGCAGCCGCCATTTAGCGGGAGGAGAGACCCAGTACTTC.

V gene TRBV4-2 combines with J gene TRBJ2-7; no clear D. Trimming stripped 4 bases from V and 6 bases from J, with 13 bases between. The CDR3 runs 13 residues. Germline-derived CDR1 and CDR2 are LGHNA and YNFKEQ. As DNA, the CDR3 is TGTGCCAGCAGCCTCGGTCAGGAATCCGAGCAGTACTTC. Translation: CASSLGQESEQYF.

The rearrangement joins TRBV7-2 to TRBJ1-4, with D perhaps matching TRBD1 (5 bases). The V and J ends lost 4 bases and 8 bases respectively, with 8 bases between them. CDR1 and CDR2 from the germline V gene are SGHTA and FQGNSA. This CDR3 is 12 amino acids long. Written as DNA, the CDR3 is TGTGCCAGCAGCTGGGACGGAGAAAAACTGTTTTTT. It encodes CASSWDGEKLFF. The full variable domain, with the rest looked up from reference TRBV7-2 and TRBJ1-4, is GAGVSQSPSNKVTEKGKDVELRCDPISGHTALYWYRQSLGQGLEFLIYFQGNSAPDKSGLPSDRFSAERTGGSVSTLTIQRTQQEDSAVYLCASSWDGEKLFFGSGTQLSVL.

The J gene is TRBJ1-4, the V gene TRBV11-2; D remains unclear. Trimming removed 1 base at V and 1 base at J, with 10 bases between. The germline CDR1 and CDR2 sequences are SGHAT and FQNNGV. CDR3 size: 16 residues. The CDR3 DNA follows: TGTGCCAGCAGCTTAGCTTTGGCCAAAACTAATGAAAAACTGTTTTTT. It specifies CASSLALAKTNEKLFF.